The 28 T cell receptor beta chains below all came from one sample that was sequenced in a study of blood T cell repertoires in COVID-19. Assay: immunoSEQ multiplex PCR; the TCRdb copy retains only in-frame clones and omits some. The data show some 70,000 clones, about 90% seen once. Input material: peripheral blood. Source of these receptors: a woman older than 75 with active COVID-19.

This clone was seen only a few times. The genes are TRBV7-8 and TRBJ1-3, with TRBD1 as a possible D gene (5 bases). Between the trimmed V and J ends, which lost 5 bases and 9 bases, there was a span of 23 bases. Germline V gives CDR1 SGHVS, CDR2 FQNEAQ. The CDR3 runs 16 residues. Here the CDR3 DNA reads TGTGCCAGCAGCCGAGGCAGTACGGCATGGGGGGGCACCATATATTTT. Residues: CASSRGSTAWGGTIYF. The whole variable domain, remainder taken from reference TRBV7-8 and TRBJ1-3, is GAGVSQSPRYKVAKRGQDVALRCDPISGHVSLFWYQQALGQGPEFLTYFQNEAQLDKSGLPSDRFFAERPEGSVSTLKIQRTQQEDSAVYLCASSRGSTAWGGTIYFGEGSWLTVV.

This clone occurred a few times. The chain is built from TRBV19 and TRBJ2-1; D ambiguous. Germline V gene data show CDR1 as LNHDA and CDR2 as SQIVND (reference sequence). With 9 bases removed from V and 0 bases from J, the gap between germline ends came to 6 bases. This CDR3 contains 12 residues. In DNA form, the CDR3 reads TGTGCCAGCGGTCTCTCCTACAATGAGCAGTTCTTC. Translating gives CASGLSYNEQFF.

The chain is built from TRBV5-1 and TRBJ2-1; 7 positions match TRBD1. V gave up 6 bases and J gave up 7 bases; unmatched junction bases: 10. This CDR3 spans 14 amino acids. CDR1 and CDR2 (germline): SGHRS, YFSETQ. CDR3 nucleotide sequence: TGCGCCAGCAAGGTGACAGGGCCCGAAAATGAGCAGTTCTTC. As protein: CASKVTGPENEQFF.

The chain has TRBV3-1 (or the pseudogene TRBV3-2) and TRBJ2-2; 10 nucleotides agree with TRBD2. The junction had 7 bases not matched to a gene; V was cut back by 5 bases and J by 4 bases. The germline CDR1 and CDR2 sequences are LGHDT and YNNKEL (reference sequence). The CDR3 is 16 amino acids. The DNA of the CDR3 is TGTGCCAGCAGCAGAGGGGCTAGCGGGAGCACCGGGGAGCTGTTTTTT. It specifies CASSRGASGSTGELFF.

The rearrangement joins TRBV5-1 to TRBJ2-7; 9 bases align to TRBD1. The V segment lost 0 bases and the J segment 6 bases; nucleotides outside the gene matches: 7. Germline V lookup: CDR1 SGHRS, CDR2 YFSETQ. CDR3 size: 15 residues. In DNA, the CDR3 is TGCGCCAGCAGCTTGGCCGTGACAGGGGGAGGCGAGCAGTACTTC. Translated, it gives CASSLAVTGGGEQYF.

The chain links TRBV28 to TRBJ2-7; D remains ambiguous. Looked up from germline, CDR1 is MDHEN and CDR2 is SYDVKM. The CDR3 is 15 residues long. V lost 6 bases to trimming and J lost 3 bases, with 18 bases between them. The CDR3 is CASRTNSYSFYEQYF. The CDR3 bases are TGTGCCAGCAGGACAAATTCCTATTCCTTCTACGAGCAGTACTTC. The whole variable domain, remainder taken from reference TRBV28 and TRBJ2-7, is DVKVTQSSRYLVKRTGEKVFLECVQDMDHENMFWYRQDPGLGLRLIYFSYDVKMKEKGDIPEGYSVSREKKERFSLILESASTNQTSMYLCASRTNSYSFYEQYFGPGTRLTVT.

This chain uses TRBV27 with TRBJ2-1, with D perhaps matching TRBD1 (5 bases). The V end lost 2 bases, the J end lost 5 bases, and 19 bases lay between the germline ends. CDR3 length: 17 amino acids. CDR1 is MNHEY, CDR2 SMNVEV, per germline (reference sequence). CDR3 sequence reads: CASSLRNRRVGDNEQFF. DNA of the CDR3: TGTGCCAGCAGTTTAAGAAATCGACGGGTAGGGGACAATGAGCAGTTCTTC.

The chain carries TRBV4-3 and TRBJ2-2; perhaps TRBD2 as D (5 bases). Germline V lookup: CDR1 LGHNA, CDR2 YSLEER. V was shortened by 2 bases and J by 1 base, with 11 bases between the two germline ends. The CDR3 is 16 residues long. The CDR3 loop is CASSQLGSENTGELFF. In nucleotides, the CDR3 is TGCGCCAGCAGCCAACTAGGTAGCGAGAACACCGGGGAGCTGTTTTTT.

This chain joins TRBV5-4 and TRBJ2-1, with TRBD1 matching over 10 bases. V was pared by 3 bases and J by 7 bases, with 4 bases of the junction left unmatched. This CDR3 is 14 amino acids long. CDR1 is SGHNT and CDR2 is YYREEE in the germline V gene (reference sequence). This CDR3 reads CASSSMDRGNEQFF. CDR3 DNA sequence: TGTGCCAGCAGCTCAATGGACAGGGGGAATGAGCAGTTCTTC.

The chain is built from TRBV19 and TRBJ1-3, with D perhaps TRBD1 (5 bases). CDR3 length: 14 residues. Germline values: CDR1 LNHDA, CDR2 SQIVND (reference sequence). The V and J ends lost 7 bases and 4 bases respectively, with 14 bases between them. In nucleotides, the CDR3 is TGTGCCAGTACTTATCCGGGACTCGGAAACACCATATATTTT. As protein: CASTYPGLGNTIYF.

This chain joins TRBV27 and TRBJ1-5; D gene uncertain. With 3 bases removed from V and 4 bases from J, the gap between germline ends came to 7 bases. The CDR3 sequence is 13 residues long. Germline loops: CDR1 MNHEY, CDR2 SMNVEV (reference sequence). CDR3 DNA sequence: TGTGCCAGCAGTTTCCGCAGGAATCAGCCCCAGCATTTT. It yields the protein CASSFRRNQPQHF.

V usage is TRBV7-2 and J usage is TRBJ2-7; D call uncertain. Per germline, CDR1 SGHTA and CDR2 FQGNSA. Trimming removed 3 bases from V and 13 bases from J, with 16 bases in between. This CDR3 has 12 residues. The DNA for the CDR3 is TGTGCCAGCAGCTTCGGTCGCCGGTCGGTATACTTC. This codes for CASSFGRRSVYF.

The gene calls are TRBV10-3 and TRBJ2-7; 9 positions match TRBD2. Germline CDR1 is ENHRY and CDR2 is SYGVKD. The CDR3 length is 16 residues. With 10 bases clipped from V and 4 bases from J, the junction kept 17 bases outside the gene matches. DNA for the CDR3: TGTGCCAGCTTAAGAGGTAGCGGGAGAGGGAATTACGAGCAGTACTTC. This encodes CASLRGSGRGNYEQYF.

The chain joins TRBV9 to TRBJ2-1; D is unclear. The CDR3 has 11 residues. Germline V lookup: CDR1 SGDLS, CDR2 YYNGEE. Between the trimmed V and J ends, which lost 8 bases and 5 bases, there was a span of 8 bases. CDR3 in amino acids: CARALDNEQFF. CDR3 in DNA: TGTGCCAGGGCCCTTGACAATGAGCAGTTCTTC.

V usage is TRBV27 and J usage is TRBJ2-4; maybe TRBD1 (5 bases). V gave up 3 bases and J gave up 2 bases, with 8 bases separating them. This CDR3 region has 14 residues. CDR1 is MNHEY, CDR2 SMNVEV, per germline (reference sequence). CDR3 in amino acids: CASSFSGTKNIQYF. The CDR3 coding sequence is TGTGCCAGCAGTTTCTCAGGGACCAAAAACATTCAGTACTTC.

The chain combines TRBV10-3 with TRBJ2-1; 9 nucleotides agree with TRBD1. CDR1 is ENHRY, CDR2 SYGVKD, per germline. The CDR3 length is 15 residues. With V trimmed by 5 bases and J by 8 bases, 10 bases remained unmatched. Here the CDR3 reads CAISIGGTGFDEQFF. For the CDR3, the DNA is TGTGCCATCAGTATAGGAGGGACAGGGTTCGATGAGCAGTTCTTC.

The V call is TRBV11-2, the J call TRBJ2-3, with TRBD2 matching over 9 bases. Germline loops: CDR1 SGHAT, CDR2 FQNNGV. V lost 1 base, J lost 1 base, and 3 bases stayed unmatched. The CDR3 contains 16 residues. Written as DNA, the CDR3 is TGTGCCAGCAGCTTAGGCGCTAGCGGGGGCACAGATACGCAGTATTTT. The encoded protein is CASSLGASGGTDTQYF. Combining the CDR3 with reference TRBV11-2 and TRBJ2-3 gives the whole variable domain EAGVAQSPRYKIIEKRQSVAFWCNPISGHATLYWYQQILGQGPKLLIQFQNNGVVDDSQLPKDRFSAERLKGVDSTLKIQPAKLEDSAVYLCASSLGASGGTDTQYFGPGTRLTVL.

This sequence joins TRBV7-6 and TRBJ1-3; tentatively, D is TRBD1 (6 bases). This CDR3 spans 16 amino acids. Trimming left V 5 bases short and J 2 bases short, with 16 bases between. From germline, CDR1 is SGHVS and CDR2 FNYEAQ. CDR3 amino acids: CASSARDTRAGNTIYF. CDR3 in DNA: TGTGCCAGCAGCGCTCGGGACACCCGCGCTGGAAACACCATATATTTT.

CDR3 sequence reads: CASSQDLAVRNTIYF. The CDR3 DNA reads as TGTGCCAGCAGCCAAGATTTGGCGGTAAGGAACACCATATATTTT. The V and J genes are TRBV4-2 and TRBJ1-3; D not resolved. Deletions cut 0 bases from V and 7 bases from J, with 13 bases between. Germline V gene data show CDR1 as LGHNA and CDR2 as YNFKEQ. CDR3 length: 15 amino acids.

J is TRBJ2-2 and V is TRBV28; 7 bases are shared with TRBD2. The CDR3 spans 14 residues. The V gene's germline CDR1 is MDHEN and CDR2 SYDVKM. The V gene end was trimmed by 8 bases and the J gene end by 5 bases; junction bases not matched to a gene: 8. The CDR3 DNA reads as TGTGCCAGCCGACTCTGGGGGGGAACCGGGGAGCTGTTTTTT. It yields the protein CASRLWGGTGELFF.

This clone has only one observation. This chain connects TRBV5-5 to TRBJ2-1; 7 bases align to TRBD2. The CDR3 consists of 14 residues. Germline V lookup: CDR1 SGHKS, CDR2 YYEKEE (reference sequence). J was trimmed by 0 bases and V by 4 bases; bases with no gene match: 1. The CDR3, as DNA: TGTGCCAGCAGCCGCGGGAGCTCCTACAATGAGCAGTTCTTC. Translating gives CASSRGSSYNEQFF.

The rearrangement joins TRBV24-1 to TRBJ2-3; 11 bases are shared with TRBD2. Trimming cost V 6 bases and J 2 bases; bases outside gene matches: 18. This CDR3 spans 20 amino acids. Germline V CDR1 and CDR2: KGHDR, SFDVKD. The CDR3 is CATSLPPGTSGHQPTDTQYF. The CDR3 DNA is TGTGCCACCAGTCTGCCCCCCGGGACTAGCGGCCACCAGCCCACAGATACGCAGTATTTT.

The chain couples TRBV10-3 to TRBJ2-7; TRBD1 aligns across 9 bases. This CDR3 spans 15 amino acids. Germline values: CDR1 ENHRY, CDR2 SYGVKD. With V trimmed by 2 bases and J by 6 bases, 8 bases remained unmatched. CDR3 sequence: CAISEDRGSLGEQYF. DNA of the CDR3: TGTGCCATCAGTGAGGACAGGGGGAGTTTGGGCGAGCAGTACTTC.

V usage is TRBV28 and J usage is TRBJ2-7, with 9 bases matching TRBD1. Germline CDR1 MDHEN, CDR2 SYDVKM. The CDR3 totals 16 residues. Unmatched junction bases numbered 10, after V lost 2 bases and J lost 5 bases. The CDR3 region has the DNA TGTGCCAGCAGTTTACAACCCGGACAGGGGAAAAACGAGCAGTACTTC. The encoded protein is CASSLQPGQGKNEQYF.

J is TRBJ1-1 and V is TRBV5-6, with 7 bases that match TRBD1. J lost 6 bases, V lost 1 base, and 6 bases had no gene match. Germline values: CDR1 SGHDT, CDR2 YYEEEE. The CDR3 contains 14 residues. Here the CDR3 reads CASSLTGTAPEAFF. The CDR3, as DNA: TGTGCCAGCAGCTTGACCGGGACAGCGCCTGAAGCTTTCTTT.

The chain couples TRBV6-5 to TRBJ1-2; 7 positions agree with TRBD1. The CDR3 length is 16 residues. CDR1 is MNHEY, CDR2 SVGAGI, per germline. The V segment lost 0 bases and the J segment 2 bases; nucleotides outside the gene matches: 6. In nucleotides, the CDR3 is TGTGCCAGCAGTTACTCGACAGGGAAATGGAACTATGGCTACACCTTC. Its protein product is CASSYSTGKWNYGYTF.

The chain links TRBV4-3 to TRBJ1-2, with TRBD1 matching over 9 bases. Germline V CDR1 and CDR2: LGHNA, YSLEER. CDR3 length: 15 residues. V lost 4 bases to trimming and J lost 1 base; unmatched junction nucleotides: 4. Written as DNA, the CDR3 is TGCGCCAGCAGCCTACGGACAGGGGATAACTATGGCTACACCTTC. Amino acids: CASSLRTGDNYGYTF.

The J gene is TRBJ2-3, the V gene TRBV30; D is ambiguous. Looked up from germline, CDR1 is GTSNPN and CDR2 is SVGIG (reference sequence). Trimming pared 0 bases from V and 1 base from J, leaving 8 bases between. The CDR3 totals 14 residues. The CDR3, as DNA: TGTGCCTGGAGTGTAGGCAGCGGCACAGATACGCAGTATTTT. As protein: CAWSVGSGTDTQYF.